What follows are 8 T cell receptor beta chains derived from one specimen sequenced in a study of blood T cell repertoires in COVID-19. Some clones are missing from TCRdb's copy, which holds only in-frame ones; the method was immunoSEQ multiplex PCR. The repertoire has under 200,000 clones, 70% to 90% of them found once; the top ten carry around 8%. Sequenced: peripheral blood. Receptor source: a woman aged 60 to 75 with COVID-19, enrolled during active disease.

V usage is TRBV19 and J usage is TRBJ2-3; 13 bases map to TRBD2. CDR3 length: 16 amino acids. With V trimmed by 7 bases and J by 6 bases, 10 bases remained unmatched. The germline gives CDR1 LNHDA, CDR2 SQIVND (reference sequence). The CDR3 loop is CASNPGLAGAEDTQYF. For the CDR3, the DNA is TGTGCCAGTAATCCAGGACTAGCGGGAGCAGAGGATACGCAGTATTTT.

This clone turned up a few times. The CDR3 loop is CASSFGFSNQPQHF. The CDR3 coding sequence is TGTGCCAGCAGCTTCGGGTTCAGCAATCAGCCCCAGCATTTT. The chain uses TRBV5-6 and TRBJ1-5; unclear D gene. From germline, CDR1 is SGHDT and CDR2 YYEEEE. CDR3 length: 14 amino acids. The V end lost 2 bases, the J end lost 1 base, and 7 bases lay between the germline ends.

The chain employs TRBV27 and TRBJ1-6, with D unresolved. The V end was cut by 5 bases, the J end by 0 bases, with 8 bases between. Per the germline V gene, CDR1 is MNHEY and CDR2 is SMNVEV (reference sequence). CDR3 length equals 15 residues. CDR3 nucleotide sequence: TGTGCCAGCAGTGCCGGGAGCTCCTATAATTCACCCCTCCACTTT. This translates into CASSAGSSYNSPLHF.

Ten or more counts support this clone. The chain uses TRBV14 and TRBJ1-2; D is possibly TRBD1 (5 bases). The CDR3 loop spans 13 amino acids. CDR1 and CDR2 (germline): SGHDN, FVKESK. Trimming stripped 3 bases from V and 7 bases from J, with 12 bases between. The CDR3 nucleotides read TGTGCCAGCAGCCAGCCCAGGGTCCCTGGCTACACCTTC. It codes for CASSQPRVPGYTF.

The V call is TRBV5-6, the J call TRBJ1-6; D perhaps matches TRBD1 (6 bases). Trimming shortened V by 4 bases and J by 9 bases, and 14 bases separated the two germline ends. Germline V CDR1 and CDR2: SGHDT, YYEEEE. The CDR3 contains 14 residues. The CDR3 bases are TGTGCCAGCAGCGCCGGAACAGGGATTTCACCCCTCCACTTT. Amino acids: CASSAGTGISPLHF. Complete variable domain (other parts from reference TRBV5-6 and TRBJ1-6): DAGVTQSPTHLIKTRGQQVTLRCSPKSGHDTVSWYQQALGQGPQFIFQYYEEEERQRGNFPDRFSGHQFPNYSSELNVNALLLGDSALYLCASSAGTGISPLHFGNGTRLTVT.

The chain has TRBV10-3 and TRBJ2-2; D is perhaps TRBD2 (6 bases). This CDR3 has 14 residues. The ends were cut back, 3 bases at V and 7 bases at J, with 12 bases in the middle. The V gene's germline CDR1 is ENHRY and CDR2 SYGVKD. The CDR3, as DNA: TGTGCCATCAGTGACACAGGAGGGGTCGGGGAGCTGTTTTTT. Amino acids: CAISDTGGVGELFF.

V gene TRBV29-1 combines with J gene TRBJ1-1, with TRBD1 matching over 11 bases. Germline-derived CDR1 and CDR2 are SQVTM and ANQGSEA. The CDR3 contains 17 residues. V lost 3 bases to trimming and J lost 0 bases; unmatched junction nucleotides: 9. CDR3 DNA: TGCAGCGTTGAGAACCTGGACAGGGGGCTCCTGAACACTGAAGCTTTCTTT. Its translation is CSVENLDRGLLNTEAFF.

V usage is TRBV19 and J usage is TRBJ1-1, with no clear D. The CDR3 spans 18 residues. CDR1 and CDR2 (germline): LNHDA, SQIVND (reference sequence). V shed 3 bases and J shed 0 bases, with 20 bases lying between them. CDR3 amino acids: CASSIFGVVIGMNTEAFF. The CDR3 region has the DNA TGTGCCAGTAGTATTTTTGGGGTAGTGATCGGGATGAACACTGAAGCTTTCTTT.